This TCR beta chain was captured by sequencing in a study of blood T cell repertoires in COVID-19. The V gene's germline CDR1 is ENHRY and CDR2 SYGVKD. CDR3 size: 16 residues. V was pared by 3 bases and J by 3 bases, with 16 bases between. This table comes from immunoSEQ multiplex PCR, and its TCRdb copy is limited to in-frame clones, with some not included. The sample yields around 60,000 clones, 80% to 85% seen once. V gene TRBV10-3 combines with J gene TRBJ2-3, with a tentative D call TRBD2 (6 bases). This clonotype originated in a man under 40 with COVID-19, enrolled during active disease. Sequenced input: peripheral blood. This chain's CDR3 is CAISDRSSVLTDTQYF. The CDR3 DNA follows: TGTGCCATCAGTGACCGCTCTAGCGTCCTGACAGATACGCAGTATTTT.